Shown below are 10 T cell receptor beta chains from a single sample sequenced in a study of cytotoxic CD8 clonotypes in ibrutinib-treated CLL. The method was immunoSEQ multiplex PCR; TCRdb's version includes in-frame clones alone and lacks a portion of them. This sample has some 29,000 clones; roughly 60% occur once, and the top ten carry about 14%. The sample was PBMCs, taken before ibrutinib treatment. Receptor source: a human donor with chronic lymphocytic leukemia.

V is TRBV9 and J is TRBJ2-7; D unclear. The CDR3 is 9 residues long. The germline gives CDR1 SGDLS, CDR2 YYNGEE. Trimming removed 6 bases at V and 6 bases at J, with 4 bases between. The CDR3 DNA follows: TGTGCCAGCACCGCCGAGCAGTACTTC. It codes for CASTAEQYF.

This chain links TRBV6-6 with TRBJ2-3, with D perhaps TRBD2 (5 bases). This CDR3 spans 13 amino acids. V was pared by 8 bases and J by 2 bases, with 11 bases between. CDR1 is MNHNY, CDR2 SVGAGI, per germline (reference sequence). For the CDR3, the DNA is TGTGCCAGCGCCGGGATGGCCACAGATACGCAGTATTTT. Encoded protein: CASAGMATDTQYF.

The chain combines TRBV11-2 with TRBJ2-7; 11 nucleotides agree with TRBD1. V gave up 5 bases and J gave up 2 bases; unmatched junction bases: 5. This CDR3 region has 15 residues. The germline gives CDR1 SGHAT, CDR2 FQNNGV. The CDR3 region has the DNA TGTGCCAGCAGCCGAGGACAGGGGGCTGCCTACGAGCAGTACTTC. Translated: CASSRGQGAAYEQYF.

The chain combines TRBV5-1 with TRBJ1-4; 10 bases align to TRBD1. J lost 7 bases, V lost 4 bases, and 4 bases had no gene match. This CDR3 is 14 amino acids long. Germline values: CDR1 SGHRS, CDR2 YFSETQ. CDR3 nucleotides: TGCGCCAGCAGCCTGACAGGGGGCAGTGAAAAACTGTTTTTT. Residues: CASSLTGGSEKLFF.

The chain links TRBV7-9 to TRBJ2-1, with D uncertain. There are 13 residues in the CDR3. V gave up 5 bases and J gave up 11 bases, with 16 bases separating them. Per the germline V gene, CDR1 is SEHNR and CDR2 is FQNEAQ (reference sequence). CDR3 region: CASSQGEFGKQFF. For the CDR3, the DNA is TGTGCCAGCAGCCAAGGCGAATTTGGGAAGCAGTTCTTC.

This clone was seen a few times. DNA of the CDR3: TGTGCCACCTCAATAGCGGGAGATGCTGAGCAGTTCTTC. Amino acid sequence: CATSIAGDAEQFF. The chain recombines TRBV10-3 with TRBJ2-1; 9 bases map to TRBD2. Germline V gives CDR1 ENHRY, CDR2 SYGVKD. This CDR3 comprises 13 residues. V lost 10 bases, J lost 9 bases, and 10 bases stayed unmatched.

This clone was picked up a small number of times. This chain joins TRBV5-1 and TRBJ2-5, with 9 bases that match TRBD1. The CDR3 has 14 amino acids. Germline lookup yields CDR1 SGHRS and CDR2 YFSETQ. With 4 bases clipped from V and 3 bases from J, the junction kept 4 bases outside the gene matches. CDR3 nucleotides: TGCGCCAGCAGCCCTGGGACAGGGAAAGAGACCCAGTACTTC. Translation: CASSPGTGKETQYF. Together with reference TRBV5-1 and TRBJ2-5, the CDR3 gives the full variable domain: KAGVTQTPRYLIKTRGQQVTLSCSPISGHRSVSWYQQTPGQGLQFLFEYFSETQRNKGNFPGRFSGRQFSNSRSEMNVSTLELGDSALYLCASSPGTGKETQYFGPGTRLLVL.

This rearrangement joins TRBV6-1 to TRBJ1-2; a weak D match, TRBD1 (5 bases). Trimming left V 4 bases short and J 4 bases short, with 7 bases between. The CDR3 loop spans 12 amino acids. CDR1 MNHNS and CDR2 SASEGT come from the germline V gene. The CDR3 DNA sequence: TGTGCCAGCAGTGCGACAGTCTATGGCTACACCTTC. Translated, it gives CASSATVYGYTF.

The chain recombines TRBV29-1 with TRBJ1-4, with TRBD1 matching over 8 bases. Germline-derived CDR1 and CDR2 are SQVTM and ANQGSEA. J gave up 5 bases and V 6 bases, and 11 bases lay outside the gene matches. The CDR3 sequence is 15 residues long. This CDR3 is CSVGGTGLPNEKLFF. CDR3 nucleotides: TGCAGCGTGGGTGGGACAGGCCTTCCGAATGAAAAACTGTTTTTT. Based on the CDR3 plus reference TRBV29-1 and TRBJ1-4, the full variable domain is SAVISQKPSRDICQRGTSLTIQCQVDSQVTMMFWYRQQPGQSLTLIATANQGSEATYESGFVIDKFPISRPNLTFSTLTVSNMSPEDSSIYLCSVGGTGLPNEKLFFGSGTQLSVL.

This clone was seen a handful of times. J is TRBJ2-2 and V is TRBV7-3, with D perhaps TRBD2 (7 bases). The CDR3 loop spans 16 amino acids. Looked up from germline, CDR1 is SGHTA and CDR2 is FQGTGA. The V end lost 1 base, the J end lost 4 bases, and 13 bases lay between the germline ends. As DNA, the CDR3 is TGTGCCAGCAGCTTAAATGCGGGGGCGACCACCGGGGAGCTGTTTTTT. It codes for CASSLNAGATTGELFF. The whole variable domain, remainder taken from reference TRBV7-3 and TRBJ2-2, is GAGVSQTPSNKVTEKGKYVELRCDPISGHTALYWYRQSLGQGPEFLIYFQGTGAADDSGLPNDRFFAVRPEGSVSTLKIQRTERGDSAVYLCASSLNAGATTGELFFGEGSRLTVL.